These T cell receptor beta chains were read from a single sample in a study of identical twins. TCRdb redid the calling of the 5' RACE reads with MiXCR, one entry per CDR3 protein. This sample yields 240,000 or so distinct CDR3 sequences, of which roughly 13% are seen a single time; under 4.5% belongs to the top ten. The sample was also linked to a second study, of yellow fever vaccine responses in identical twins.

Sequenced input: memory (CD45RO+) T cells sorted from blood. Source of these receptors: a woman under 30 in good health. The CDR3 runs from the conserved cysteine through the conserved F or W. D genes are given only for firm matches. The size of a clone is reported for some rows only, either as once, few or many, or as a class for expanded clones.

J | size | V | D | DNA | CDR3
TRBJ2-5 | . | TRBV28 | TRBD1 | TGTGCCAGCAGTTCCCGACAGGGAGAGAAGGAGACCCAGTACTTC | CASSSRQGEKETQYF
TRBJ2-2 | . | TRBV7-2 | . | TGTGCCAGCAGCTTGTCCGCGGGCGGGGAGCTGTTTTTT | CASSLSAGGELFF
TRBJ2-3 | many | TRBV24-1 | TRBD1 | TGTGCCACCAGTGCCCAGGGGGGCACAGATACGCAGTATTTT | CATSAQGGTDTQYF
TRBJ1-1 | many | TRBV6-6 | . | TGTGCCAGCAGTTACTCGTACACGACTGAAGCTTTCTTT | CASSYSYTTEAFF
TRBJ2-1 | . | TRBV7-2 | TRBD1 | TGTGCCAGCAGCTTAGCCGGGAAGGGACAGGGATACAATGAGCAGTTCTTC | CASSLAGKGQGYNEQFF
TRBJ2-1 | few | TRBV20-1 | TRBD2 | TGCAGTGCTAGTCCCGCGGGAGTCCACAATGAGCAGTTCTTC | CSASPAGVHNEQFF
TRBJ2-7 | few | TRBV27 | . | TGTGCCAGCAGTCCGCGGGGACGGGAAGTCTACGAGCAGTACTTC | CASSPRGREVYEQYF
TRBJ1-4 | . | TRBV5-1 | . | TGCGCCAGCAGCTCCGCGGGACCGACTAATGAAAAACTGTTTTTT | CASSSAGPTNEKLFF
TRBJ2-2 | few | TRBV9 | . | TGTGCCAGCAGCGTAGCTTTGGGGACCGGGGAGCTGTTTTTT | CASSVALGTGELFF
TRBJ2-5 | . | TRBV20-1 | TRBD2 | TGCAGTGCTAGAGCCGGGACTAGCGGGGTCCCCACCCAAGAGACCCAGTACTTC | CSARAGTSGVPTQETQYF
TRBJ2-5 | . | TRBV29-1 | . | TGCAGCGTACGGGTTACGGGAGAGACCCAGTACTTC | CSVRVTGETQYF
TRBJ2-1 | . | TRBV7-6 | TRBD2 | TGTGCCAGCAGCCCCTATAGCGGGAGAGGGTACAATGAGCAGTTCTTC | CASSPYSGRGYNEQFF
TRBJ1-1 | many | TRBV5-1 | TRBD1 | TGCGCCAGCAGCGTGACAGGGTTCACTGAAGCTTTCTTT | CASSVTGFTEAFF
TRBJ1-1 | . | TRBV20-1 | . | TGCAGTGCTAGCACCCCGGGGAACACTGAAGCTTTCTTT | CSASTPGNTEAFF
TRBJ1-2 | . | TRBV20-1 | TRBD1 | TGCAGTGCTAGAGGACAGGGGGTTGTGAATGGCTACACCTTC | CSARGQGVVNGYTF
TRBJ2-5 | few | TRBV9 | TRBD2 | TGTGCCAGCAGCGTACAGGCGGGGGGGCGTCAAGAGACCCAGTACTTC | CASSVQAGGRQETQYF
TRBJ2-5 | . | TRBV5-5 | . | TGTGCCAGCAGCGACCAATACAGCCTACAAGAGACCCAGTACTTC | CASSDQYSLQETQYF
TRBJ2-4 | . | TRBV30 | . | TGTGCCTGGAGTGGTAAGGTAGCCAAAAACATTCAGTACTTC | CAWSGKVAKNIQYF
TRBJ2-1 | few | TRBV3-1 | . | TGTGCCAGCAAGGTTGCGGCCCTAGGGAATGAGCAGTTCTTC | CASKVAALGNEQFF
TRBJ2-7 | few | TRBV3-1 | . | TGTGCCAGCAGCCAGGCCGGATCCGGACTCCGATCCTACGAGCAGTACTTC | CASSQAGSGLRSYEQYF
TRBJ2-1 | . | TRBV5-4 | TRBD2 | TGTGCCAGCAGCTTGTCTCTAGCGGTCTCCTACAATGAGCAGTTCTTC | CASSLSLAVSYNEQFF
TRBJ2-1 | many | TRBV5-1 | TRBD2 | TGCGCCAGCAGCCAAAATCCCCCTACTAGCGGGGGGAATGAGCAGTTCTTC | CASSQNPPTSGGNEQFF
TRBJ2-3 | few | TRBV2 | . | TGTGCCAGCAACGCGCGTGGCACAGATACGCAGTATTTT | CASNARGTDTQYF
TRBJ2-7 | many | TRBV12-3/TRBV12-4 | . | TGTGCCAGCAGTTCATTACAGGGTTCCTACGAGCAGTACTTC | CASSSLQGSYEQYF
TRBJ2-7 | . | TRBV6-2/TRBV6-3 | . | TGTGCCAGCACTAAACCGAGGACGAACAGGGTTGGAGATACTCGTCCCTACGAGCAGTACTTC | CASTKPRTNRVGDTRPYEQYF
TRBJ2-5 | . | TRBV3-1 | . | TGTGCCACCCGGATGATTGAAGAGACCCAGTACTTC | CATRMIEETQYF
TRBJ2-5 | . | TRBV19 | . | TGTGCCAGTGCGACAGGTGTGGGGACCCAGTACTTC | CASATGVGTQYF
TRBJ1-1 | . | TRBV30 | . | TGTGCCTGGGCCCGCCTTGAAGCTTTCTTT | CAWARLEAFF
TRBJ2-7 | many | TRBV7-2 | TRBD2 | TGTGCCAGCAGCTACGGGACTAGGGGGACCTACGAGCAGTACTTC | CASSYGTRGTYEQYF
TRBJ2-5 | . | TRBV16 | TRBD1 | TGCGCCAGCAGCCGGGGGACAGGGGAGACCCAGTACTTC | CASSRGTGETQYF
TRBJ2-2 | many | TRBV29-1 | . | TGCAGCGCTGATATGAAATACACCGGGGAGCTGTTTTTT | CSADMKYTGELFF
TRBJ2-7 | few | TRBV20-1 | . | TGCAGTGCTATGAACTTAGGCCTAACCTACGAGCAGTACTTC | CSAMNLGLTYEQYF
TRBJ2-1 | few | TRBV18 | TRBD2 | TGTGCCAGCTCACCACCGACTAGCGGGAGTCCTTTCGCCAATGAGCAGTTCTTC | CASSPPTSGSPFANEQFF
TRBJ2-2 | . | TRBV18 | . | TGTGCCAGCTCACTTTTGACCGGGGAGCTGTTTTTT | CASSLLTGELFF
TRBJ2-3 | . | TRBV11-3 | . | TGTGCCAGCAGCCGGACGGGGGGCGATACGCAGTATTTT | CASSRTGGDTQYF
TRBJ2-1 | . | TRBV28 | . | TGTGCCAGCAGTTCGCACAGGGAACCTTCCTACAATGAGCAGTTCTTC | CASSSHREPSYNEQFF
TRBJ2-1 | many | TRBV5-1 | TRBD2 | TGCGCCAGCTCCACTAGCGGGGGAACCTACAATGAGCAGTTCTTC | CASSTSGGTYNEQFF
TRBJ2-4 | . | TRBV27 | TRBD1 | TGTGCCAGCAGTTTTGGGGGACAGGGGGTGGGAAACATTCAGTACTTC | CASSFGGQGVGNIQYF
TRBJ2-1 | once | TRBV7-2 | . | TGTGCCAGCAGCTTAACTTACTACAATGAGCAGTTCTTC | CASSLTYYNEQFF
TRBJ2-7 | . | TRBV3-1 | . | TGTGCCAGCAGCCCCTACCCGACCGAGCAGTACTTC | CASSPYPTEQYF
TRBJ2-1 | . | TRBV5-4 | . | TGTGCCAGCAGCCCTACCCCCGGGGGAAATGAGCAGTTCTTC | CASSPTPGGNEQFF
TRBJ2-5 | many | TRBV6-2/TRBV6-3 | . | TGTGCCAGCAGCAACCGCAAGGAGACCCAGTACTTC | CASSNRKETQYF
TRBJ1-2 | many | TRBV3-1 | . | TGTGCCAGCAGGCTAACGGGAGGAGCCGATGGCTACACCTTC | CASRLTGGADGYTF
TRBJ1-2 | . | TRBV30 | . | TGTGCCTGGAGTGTTACGGGGGCGGCCAGCACCTTC | CAWSVTGAASTF
TRBJ2-5 | . | TRBV15 | . | TGTGCCACCAGCGGAAGCGAGCGCGAGACCCAGTACTTC | CATSGSERETQYF
TRBJ2-5 | many | TRBV5-1 | . | TGCGCCAGCAGCCCAGGCGAAGAGACCCAGTACTTC | CASSPGEETQYF
TRBJ2-7 | many | TRBV5-6 | TRBD1 | TGTGCCAGCAGCTCGGGGACAGGGTCTCGATGGAAGCAGTACTTC | CASSSGTGSRWKQYF
TRBJ2-5 | . | TRBV11-2 | . | TGTGCCAGCAGCTTAGGGTCCGGGACTGCCCGGACCCAGTACTTC | CASSLGSGTARTQYF
TRBJ2-2 | few | TRBV4-1 | . | TGCGCCAGCAGCCAAGGTCAGATGAACACCGGGGAGCTGTTTTTT | CASSQGQMNTGELFF
TRBJ2-7 | many | TRBV11-2 | . | TGTGCCAGCAGACTGGCCCCTCAACCTGCCTACGAGCAGTACTTC | CASRLAPQPAYEQYF